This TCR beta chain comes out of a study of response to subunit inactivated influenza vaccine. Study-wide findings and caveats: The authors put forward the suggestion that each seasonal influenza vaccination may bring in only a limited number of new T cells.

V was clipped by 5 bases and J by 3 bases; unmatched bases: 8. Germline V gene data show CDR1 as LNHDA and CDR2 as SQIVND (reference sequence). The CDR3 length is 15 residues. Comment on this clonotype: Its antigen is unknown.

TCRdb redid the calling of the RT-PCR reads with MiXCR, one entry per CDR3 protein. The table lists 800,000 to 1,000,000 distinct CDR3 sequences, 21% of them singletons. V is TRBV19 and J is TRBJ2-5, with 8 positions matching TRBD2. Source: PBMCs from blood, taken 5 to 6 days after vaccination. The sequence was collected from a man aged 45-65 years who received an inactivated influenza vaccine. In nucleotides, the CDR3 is TGTGCCAGTAGTCCCCCCTCGGGGGGGGAAGAGACCCAGTACTTC. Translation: CASSPPSGGEETQYF.